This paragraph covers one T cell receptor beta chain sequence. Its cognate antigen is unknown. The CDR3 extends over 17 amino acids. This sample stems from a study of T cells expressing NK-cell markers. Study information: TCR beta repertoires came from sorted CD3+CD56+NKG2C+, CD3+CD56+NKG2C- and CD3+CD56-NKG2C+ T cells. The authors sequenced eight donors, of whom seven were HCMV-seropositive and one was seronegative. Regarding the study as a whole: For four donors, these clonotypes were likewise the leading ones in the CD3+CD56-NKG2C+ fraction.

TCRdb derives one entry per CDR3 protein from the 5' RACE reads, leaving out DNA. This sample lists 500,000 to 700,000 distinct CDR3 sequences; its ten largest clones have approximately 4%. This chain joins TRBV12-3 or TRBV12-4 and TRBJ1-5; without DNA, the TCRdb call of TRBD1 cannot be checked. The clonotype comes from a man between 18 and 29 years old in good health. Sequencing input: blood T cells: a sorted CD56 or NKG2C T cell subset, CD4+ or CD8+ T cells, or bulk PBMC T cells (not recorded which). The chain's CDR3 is CASSLGQGFSLVEPQHF.